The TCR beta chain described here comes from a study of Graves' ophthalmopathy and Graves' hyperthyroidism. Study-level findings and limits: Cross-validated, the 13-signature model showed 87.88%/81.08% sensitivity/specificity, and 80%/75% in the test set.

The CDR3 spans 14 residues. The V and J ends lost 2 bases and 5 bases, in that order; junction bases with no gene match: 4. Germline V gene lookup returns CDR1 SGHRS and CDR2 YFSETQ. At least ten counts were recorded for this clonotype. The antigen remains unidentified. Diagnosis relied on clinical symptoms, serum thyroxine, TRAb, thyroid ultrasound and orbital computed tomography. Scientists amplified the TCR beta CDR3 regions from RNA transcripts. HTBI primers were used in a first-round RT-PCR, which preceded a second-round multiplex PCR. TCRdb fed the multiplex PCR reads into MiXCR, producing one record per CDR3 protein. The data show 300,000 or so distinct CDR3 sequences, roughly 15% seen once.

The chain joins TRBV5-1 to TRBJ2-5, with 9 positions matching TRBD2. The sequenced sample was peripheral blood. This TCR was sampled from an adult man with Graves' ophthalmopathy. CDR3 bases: TGCGCCAGCAGCTTAGGGACTAGCACTGAGACCCAGTACTTC. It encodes CASSLGTSTETQYF.